The clone carrying this T cell receptor beta chain was seen only a few times. What it binds is not known. Time point noted: pre-sensitization, week 0. The treatment is: therapeutic diphenylcyclopropenone sensitization with weekly scalp DPC. The data originate from a study of human T cells and chemical hapten exposure. Study-level results: Sensitization with DPC brought no change to TCRs above 1 in 1000 in frequency.

Germline V gives CDR1 MRHNA, CDR2 SNTAGT. This CDR3 is built from 14 residues. Trimming removed 4 bases at V and 3 bases at J, with 12 bases between. The library tagged individual cDNA molecules with unique molecular identifiers. TCRdb called the RACE reads again in MiXCR, with one record for every CDR3 protein. The sample carries about 250,000 distinct CDR3 sequences, roughly 7.4% recorded once. The receptor comes from a man younger than 35 with alopecia areata. Some clones in this sample may be carry-over from other donors' samples. The material was whole blood, obtained in connection with sensitization to the hapten diphenylcyclopropenone (DPC). V and J are TRBV6-4 and TRBJ1-1; tentatively, D is TRBD1 (5 bases). In DNA form, the CDR3 reads TGTGCCAGCAGTGTTCAGGGAGGCGACACTGAAGCTTTCTTT. Residues: CASSVQGGDTEAFF.